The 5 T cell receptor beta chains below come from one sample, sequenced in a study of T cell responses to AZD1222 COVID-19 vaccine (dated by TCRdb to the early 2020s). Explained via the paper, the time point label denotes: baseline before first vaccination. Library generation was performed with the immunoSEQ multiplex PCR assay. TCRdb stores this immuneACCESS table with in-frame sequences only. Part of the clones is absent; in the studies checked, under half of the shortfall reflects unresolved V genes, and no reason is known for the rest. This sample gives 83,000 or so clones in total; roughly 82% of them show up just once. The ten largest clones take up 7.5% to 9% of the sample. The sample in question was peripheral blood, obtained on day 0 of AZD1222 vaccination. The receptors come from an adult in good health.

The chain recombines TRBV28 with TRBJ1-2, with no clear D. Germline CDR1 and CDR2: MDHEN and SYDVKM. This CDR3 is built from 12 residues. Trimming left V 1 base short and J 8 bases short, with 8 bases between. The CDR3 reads CASSLSGRGYTF. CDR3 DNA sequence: TGTGCCAGCAGTTTATCAGGTCGGGGCTACACCTTC.

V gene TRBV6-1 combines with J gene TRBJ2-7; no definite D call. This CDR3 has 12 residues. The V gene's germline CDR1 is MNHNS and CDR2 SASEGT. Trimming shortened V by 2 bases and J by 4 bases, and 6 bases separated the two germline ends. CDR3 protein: CASSETTYEQYF. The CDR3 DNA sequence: TGTGCCAGCAGTGAAACTACGTACGAGCAGTACTTC.

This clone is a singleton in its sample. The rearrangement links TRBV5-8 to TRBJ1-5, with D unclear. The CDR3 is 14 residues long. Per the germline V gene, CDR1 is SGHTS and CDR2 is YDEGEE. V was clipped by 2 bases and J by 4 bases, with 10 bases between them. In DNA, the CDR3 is TGTGCCAGCAGCTTTCAGGTGGGGAATCAGCCCCAGCATTTT. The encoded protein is CASSFQVGNQPQHF.

The chain's CDR3 is CASSLAWGMRNTDTQYF. CDR3 bases: TGTGCCAGCAGCTTAGCATGGGGGATGCGGAACACAGATACGCAGTATTTT. The chain couples TRBV7-2 to TRBJ2-3, with D perhaps being TRBD1 or TRBD2 (5 bases each). Trimming left V 0 bases short and J 2 bases short, with 15 bases between. The germline CDR1 and CDR2 sequences are SGHTA and FQGNSA. The CDR3 consists of 17 residues.

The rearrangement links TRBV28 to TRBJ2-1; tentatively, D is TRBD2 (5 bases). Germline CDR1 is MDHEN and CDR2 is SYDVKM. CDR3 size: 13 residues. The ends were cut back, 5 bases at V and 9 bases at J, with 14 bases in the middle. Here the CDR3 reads CASSLLRAGEQFF. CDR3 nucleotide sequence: TGTGCCAGCAGTCTTCTGAGGGCCGGTGAGCAGTTCTTC.